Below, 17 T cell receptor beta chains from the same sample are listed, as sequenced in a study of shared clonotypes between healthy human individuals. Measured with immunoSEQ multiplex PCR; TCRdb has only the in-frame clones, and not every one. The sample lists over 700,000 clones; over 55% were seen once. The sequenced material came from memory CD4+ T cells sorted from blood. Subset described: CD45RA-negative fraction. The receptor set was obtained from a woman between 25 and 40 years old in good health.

The CDR3 is CASAVQEREKADTQYF. CDR3 nucleotides: TGTGCCAGCGCGGTACAAGAGCGGGAGAAAGCAGATACGCAGTATTTT. The genes are TRBV27 and TRBJ2-3, with 8 bases identical to TRBD2. V dropped 8 bases and J dropped 4; count of bases not matched to a gene: 14. The CDR3 totals 16 residues. CDR1 and CDR2 from the germline V gene are MNHEY and SMNVEV (reference sequence).

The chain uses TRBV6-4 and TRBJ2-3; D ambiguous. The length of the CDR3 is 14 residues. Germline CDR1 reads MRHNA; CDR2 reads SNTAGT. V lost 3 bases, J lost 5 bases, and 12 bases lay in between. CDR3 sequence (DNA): TGTGCCAGCAGTGAACGGTCCATGGGAGATACGCAGTATTTT. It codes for CASSERSMGDTQYF.

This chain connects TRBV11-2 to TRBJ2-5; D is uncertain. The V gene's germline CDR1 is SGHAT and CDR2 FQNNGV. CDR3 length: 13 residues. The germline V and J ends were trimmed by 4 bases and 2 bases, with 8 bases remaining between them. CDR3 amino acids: CASSSGLQETQYF. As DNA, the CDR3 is TGTGCCAGCAGCTCAGGTCTACAAGAGACCCAGTACTTC.

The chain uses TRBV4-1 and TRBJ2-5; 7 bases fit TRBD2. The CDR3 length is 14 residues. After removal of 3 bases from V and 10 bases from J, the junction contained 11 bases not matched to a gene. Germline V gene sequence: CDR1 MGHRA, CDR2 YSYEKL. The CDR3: CASSHQPPSGGQYF. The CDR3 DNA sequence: TGCGCCAGCAGCCACCAACCCCCCTCGGGAGGCCAGTACTTC.

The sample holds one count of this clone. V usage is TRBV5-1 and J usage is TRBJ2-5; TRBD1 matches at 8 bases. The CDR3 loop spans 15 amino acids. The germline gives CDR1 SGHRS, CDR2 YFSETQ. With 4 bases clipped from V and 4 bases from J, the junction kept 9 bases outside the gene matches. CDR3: CASSVQTGERETQYF. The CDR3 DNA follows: TGCGCCAGCAGCGTTCAGACAGGGGAGAGAGAGACCCAGTACTTC.

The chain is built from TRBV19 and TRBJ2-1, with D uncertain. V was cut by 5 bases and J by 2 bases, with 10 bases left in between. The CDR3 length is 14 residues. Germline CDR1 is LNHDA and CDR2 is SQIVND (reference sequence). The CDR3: CASSPSITYNEQFF. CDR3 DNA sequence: TGTGCCAGTAGTCCTTCTATTACCTACAATGAGCAGTTCTTC.

The CDR3 spells CASSPGLAGVVRQFF. The CDR3, as DNA: TGTGCCAGCAGCCCAGGACTAGCGGGAGTGGTGAGGCAGTTCTTC. This chain connects TRBV11-2 to TRBJ2-1, with 13 bases that match TRBD2. The CDR3 consists of 15 residues. The germline CDR1 and CDR2 sequences are SGHAT and FQNNGV. V dropped 5 bases and J dropped 12; count of bases not matched to a gene: 10.

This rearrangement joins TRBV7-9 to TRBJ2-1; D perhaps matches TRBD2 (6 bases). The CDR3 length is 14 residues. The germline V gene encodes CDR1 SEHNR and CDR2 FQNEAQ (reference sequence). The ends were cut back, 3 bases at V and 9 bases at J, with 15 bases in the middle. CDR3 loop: CASSFLGSTGEQFF. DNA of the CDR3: TGTGCCAGCAGCTTCCTCGGGAGTACGGGTGAGCAGTTCTTC.

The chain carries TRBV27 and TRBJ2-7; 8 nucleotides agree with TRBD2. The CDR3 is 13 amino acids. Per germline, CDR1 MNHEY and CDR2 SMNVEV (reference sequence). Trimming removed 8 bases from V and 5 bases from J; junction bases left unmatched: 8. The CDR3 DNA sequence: TGTGCCAGCGGACGGCTCGGGGGGGACGAGCAGTACTTC. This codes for CASGRLGGDEQYF.

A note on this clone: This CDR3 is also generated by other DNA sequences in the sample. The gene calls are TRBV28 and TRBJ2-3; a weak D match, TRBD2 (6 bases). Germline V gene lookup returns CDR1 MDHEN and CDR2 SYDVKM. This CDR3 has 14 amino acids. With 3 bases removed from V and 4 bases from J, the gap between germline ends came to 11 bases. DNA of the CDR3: TGTGCCAGCAGTTTGATGGGAGGCCCAGATACGCAGTATTTT. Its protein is CASSLMGGPDTQYF.

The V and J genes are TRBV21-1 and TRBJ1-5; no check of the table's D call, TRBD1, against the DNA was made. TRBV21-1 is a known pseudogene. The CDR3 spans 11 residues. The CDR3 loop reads CASVRGQPQHF. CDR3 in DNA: TGTGCCAGCGTCAGGGGGCAGCCCCAGCATTTT.

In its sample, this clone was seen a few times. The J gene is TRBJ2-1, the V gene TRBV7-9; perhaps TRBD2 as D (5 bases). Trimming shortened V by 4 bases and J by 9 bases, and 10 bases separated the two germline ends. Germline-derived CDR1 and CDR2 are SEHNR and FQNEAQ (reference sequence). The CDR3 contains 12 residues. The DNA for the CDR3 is TGTGCCAGCAGCTCGACGGGATTTGAGCAGTTCTTC. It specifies CASSSTGFEQFF.

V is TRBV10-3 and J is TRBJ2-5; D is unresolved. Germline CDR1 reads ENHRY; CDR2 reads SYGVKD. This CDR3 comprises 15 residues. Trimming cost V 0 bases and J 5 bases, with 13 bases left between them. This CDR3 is CAISESPISGETQYF. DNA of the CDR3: TGTGCCATCAGTGAGTCCCCGATCTCCGGCGAGACCCAGTACTTC.

CDR3 region: CAINDSGDTQYF. The DNA for the CDR3 is TGTGCCATCAATGACTCGGGAGATACGCAGTATTTT. J is TRBJ2-3 and V is TRBV10-3; D is ambiguous. Germline lookup yields CDR1 ENHRY and CDR2 SYGVKD. This CDR3 is built from 12 residues. V shed 7 bases and J shed 5 bases, with 10 bases lying between them.

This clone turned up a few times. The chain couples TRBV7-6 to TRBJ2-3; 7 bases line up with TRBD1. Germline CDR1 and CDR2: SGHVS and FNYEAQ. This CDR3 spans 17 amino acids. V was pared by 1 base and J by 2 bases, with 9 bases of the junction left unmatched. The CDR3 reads CASSLGQGRAFTDTQYF. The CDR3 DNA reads TGTGCCAGCAGCTTAGGACAGGGCAGGGCCTTCACAGATACGCAGTATTTT.

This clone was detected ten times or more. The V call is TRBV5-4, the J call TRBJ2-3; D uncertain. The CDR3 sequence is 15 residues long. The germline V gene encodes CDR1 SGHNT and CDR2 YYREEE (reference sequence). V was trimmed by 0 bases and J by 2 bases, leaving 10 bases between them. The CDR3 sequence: CASSLVGPLTDTQYF. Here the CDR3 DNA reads TGTGCCAGCAGCTTGGTTGGACCCCTCACAGATACGCAGTATTTT.

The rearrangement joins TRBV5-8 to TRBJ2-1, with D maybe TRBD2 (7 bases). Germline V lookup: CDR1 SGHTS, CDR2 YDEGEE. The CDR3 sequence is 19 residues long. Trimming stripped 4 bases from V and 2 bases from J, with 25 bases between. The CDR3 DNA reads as TGTGCCAGCAGCGGACAGTGGGGAGGGGCAGAGTCACCCTACAATGAGCAGTTCTTC. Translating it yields CASSGQWGGAESPYNEQFF.